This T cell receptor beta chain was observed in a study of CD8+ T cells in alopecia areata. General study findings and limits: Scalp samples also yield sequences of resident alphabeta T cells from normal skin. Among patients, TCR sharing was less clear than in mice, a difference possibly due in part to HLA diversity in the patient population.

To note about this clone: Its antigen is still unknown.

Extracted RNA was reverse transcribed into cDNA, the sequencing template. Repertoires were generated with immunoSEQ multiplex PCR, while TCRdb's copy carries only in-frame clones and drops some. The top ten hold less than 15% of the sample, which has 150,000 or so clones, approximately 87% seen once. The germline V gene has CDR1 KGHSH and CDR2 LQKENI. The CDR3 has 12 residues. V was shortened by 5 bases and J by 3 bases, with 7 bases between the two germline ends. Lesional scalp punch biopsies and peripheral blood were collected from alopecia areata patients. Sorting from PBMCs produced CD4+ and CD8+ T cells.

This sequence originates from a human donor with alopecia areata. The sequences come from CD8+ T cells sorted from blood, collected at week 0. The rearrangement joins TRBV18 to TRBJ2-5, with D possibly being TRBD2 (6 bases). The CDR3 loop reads CASSREEETQYF. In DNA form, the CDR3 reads TGTGCCAGCTCAAGGGAGGAAGAGACCCAGTACTTC.